The T cell receptor beta chain described here comes from a study of naive and memory T cell subsets. Findings of the study overall: Especially in CD8 cells, naive repertoires contained a few larger clonotypes, possibly CD45RA-re-expressing memory cells.

The V and J ends lost 2 bases and 0 bases respectively, with 12 bases between them. This CDR3 spans 16 amino acids. Per the germline V gene, CDR1 is SGHTA and CDR2 is FQGNSA. The beta constant-region primer was an equimolar mix of two oligonucleotides covering TRBC1 and TRBC2. Ligated cDNA was amplified by four rounds of PCR with nested alpha and beta constant-region primers and SP2. TCRdb reprocessed the UMI-ligation and nested PCR reads via MiXCR and lists one record per CDR3 protein. Among over 110,000 distinct CDR3 sequences, approximately 21% were seen once, and the ten largest hold approximately 0.58%. A remark on this clonotype: The target antigen is unknown.

The receptor was derived from a human donor in good health. The sequencing input was naive CD8+ T cells from blood. The rearrangement uses TRBV7-2 and TRBJ2-3, with a weak D call TRBD2 (6 bases). In DNA, the CDR3 is TGTGCCAGCAGCTTATTTATCCTAGCGAGCACAGATACGCAGTATTTT. Amino acid sequence: CASSLFILASTDTQYF.